Below are 31 T cell receptor beta chains sequenced from a single sample in a study of cytomegalovirus exposure and HLA in healthy donors. The study ran its PCR with 60 Vbeta and 13 Jbeta primers. Profiling relied on immunoSEQ multiplex PCR, and the TCRdb table lists in-frame clones only, not all of them. The table includes 110,000 to 150,000 clones, roughly three quarters detected once. The source material was PBMCs. Receptor source: a woman aged 30 to 39 in good health and CMV-seronegative.

This clone was counted only a few times. The chain is built from TRBV10-3 and TRBJ1-5; TRBD1 agrees at 9 bases. Looked up from germline, CDR1 is ENHRY and CDR2 is SYGVKD. This CDR3 is 14 amino acids long. V gave up 5 bases and J gave up 8 bases; unmatched junction bases: 7. The chain's CDR3 is CAISRQGVREPQHF. The CDR3, as DNA: TGTGCCATCAGTCGACAGGGGGTTAGGGAGCCCCAGCATTTT.

The V and J genes are TRBV29-1 and TRBJ1-2; no reliable D call. Germline lookup yields CDR1 SQVTM and CDR2 ANQGSEA. The CDR3 is 14 amino acids. Deletions cut 7 bases from V and 0 bases from J, with 15 bases between. The chain's CDR3 is CSAFTSFTNYGYTF. CDR3 sequence (DNA): TGCAGCGCCTTTACATCCTTCACTAACTATGGCTACACCTTC.

The chain uses TRBV5-4 and TRBJ1-2; D gene uncertain. Trimming removed 0 bases from V and 4 bases from J, with 10 bases in between. The CDR3 is made up of 14 amino acids. Germline V gene lookup returns CDR1 SGHNT and CDR2 YYREEE (reference sequence). The CDR3 DNA reads as TGTGCCAGCAGCTTGGTATACGAGAGCTATGGCTACACCTTC. The encoded protein is CASSLVYESYGYTF.

V is TRBV6-6 and J is TRBJ2-7; 11 bases line up with TRBD1. Germline-derived CDR1 and CDR2 are MNHNY and SVGAGI (reference sequence). After removal of 6 bases from V and 2 bases from J, the junction contained 6 bases not matched to a gene. There are 15 residues in the CDR3. CDR3 region: CASSPDRGRPYEQYV. In nucleotides, the CDR3 is TGTGCCAGCAGCCCGGACAGGGGGCGCCCCTACGAGCAGTACGTC.

This clone was observed a single time. The chain recombines TRBV30 with TRBJ1-4; 7 nucleotides line up with TRBD1. CDR3 length: 14 amino acids. V was pared by 4 bases and J by 7 bases, with 9 bases of the junction left unmatched. The germline gives CDR1 GTSNPN, CDR2 SVGIG (reference sequence). Here the CDR3 DNA reads TGTGCCTGGAATCGTAAGGGGGCGAGTGAAAAACTGTTTTTT. Translated, it gives CAWNRKGASEKLFF.

This clone was found a few times. The chain recombines TRBV30 with TRBJ1-2; 7 positions agree with TRBD1. The germline CDR1 and CDR2 sequences are GTSNPN and SVGIG (reference sequence). With V trimmed by 5 bases and J by 4 bases, 10 bases remained unmatched. The CDR3 length is 14 residues. CDR3 amino acids: CAWLHSGQLYGYTF. In DNA, the CDR3 is TGTGCCTGGCTTCACTCGGGACAGCTCTATGGCTACACCTTC.

The genes are TRBV6-1 and TRBJ2-7, with D possibly TRBD2 on 5 matching bases. CDR1 and CDR2 from the germline V gene are MNHNS and SASEGT. The CDR3 is 15 residues long. The V end was cut by 8 bases, the J end by 0 bases, with 17 bases between. The DNA for the CDR3 is TGTGCCAGCGAATGGGCGGGTGCTAGCTCCTACGAGCAGTACTTC. Translating it yields CASEWAGASSYEQYF.

The J gene is TRBJ1-3, the V gene TRBV28, with 10 bases lining up with TRBD1. Germline CDR1 is MDHEN and CDR2 is SYDVKM. This CDR3 is built from 15 residues. V was pared by 5 bases and J by 4 bases, with 5 bases of the junction left unmatched. CDR3 in DNA: TGTGCCAGCAGTCCGGGACAGGGGTGGGGAAACACCATATATTTT. It specifies CASSPGQGWGNTIYF.

This rearrangement joins TRBV6-5 to TRBJ2-5; D may be TRBD2 (5 bases). The CDR3 has 14 residues. CDR1 is MNHEY, CDR2 SVGAGI, per germline. V dropped 3 bases and J dropped 5 bases, with 13 bases sitting between them. In nucleotides, the CDR3 is TGTGCCAGCAGTTATAAACGTCGAGGGGAGACCCAGTACTTC. Translating it yields CASSYKRRGETQYF.

The J gene is TRBJ2-7, the V gene TRBV14, with 12 bases lining up with TRBD2. The CDR3 spans 15 residues. J gave up 6 bases and V 2 bases, and 5 bases lay outside the gene matches. Per germline, CDR1 SGHDN and CDR2 FVKESK. This CDR3 is CASSQRGLAGSEQYF. CDR3 nucleotide sequence: TGTGCCAGCAGCCAACGGGGACTAGCGGGTTCCGAGCAGTACTTC.

For the CDR3, the DNA is TGTGCCAGCAGCCAAGACGGGAACACTGAAGCTTTCTTT. This translates into CASSQDGNTEAFF. This chain uses TRBV14 with TRBJ1-1; D unresolved. V lost 0 bases, J lost 1 base, and 3 bases lay in between. CDR3 size: 13 residues. The germline CDR1 and CDR2 sequences are SGHDN and FVKESK.

V is TRBV7-3 and J is TRBJ2-2; 7 bases line up with TRBD2. CDR1 and CDR2 (germline): SGHTA, FQGTGA. This CDR3 has 16 amino acids. V trimming: 1 base; J trimming: 0 bases; junction bases outside the gene matches: 2. CDR3 sequence: CASSLIRGANTGELFF. The DNA of the CDR3 is TGTGCCAGCAGCTTAATTCGGGGGGCGAACACCGGGGAGCTGTTTTTT.

The CDR3 nucleotides are TGTGCCAGCCGCTCCCACAGTCGCGGCTACACCTTC. Translated: CASRSHSRGYTF. The chain joins TRBV28 to TRBJ1-2, with D unclear. There are 12 residues in the CDR3. Per the germline V gene, CDR1 is MDHEN and CDR2 is SYDVKM. V lost 8 bases and J lost 8, with 15 bases in between.

The rearrangement links TRBV2 to TRBJ2-5; D possibly corresponds to TRBD2 (5 bases). V was pared by 6 bases and J by 5 bases, with 16 bases between. Germline lookup yields CDR1 SNHLY and CDR2 FYNNEI. The CDR3 contains 14 residues. CDR3 DNA sequence: TGTGCCAGCAGGGGAGACTCTCAATCGGAGACCCAGTACTTC. It codes for CASRGDSQSETQYF.

This chain connects TRBV6-1 to TRBJ1-5; D is unclear. V was clipped by 7 bases and J by 0 bases, with 7 bases between them. The CDR3 extends over 13 amino acids. The germline V gene encodes CDR1 MNHNS and CDR2 SASEGT. DNA for the CDR3: TGTGCCAGCACGGGAGATAGCAATCAGCCCCAGCATTTT. As protein: CASTGDSNQPQHF.

The chain links TRBV7-6 to TRBJ2-1; 7 positions agree with TRBD2. CDR3 size: 14 residues. Germline V CDR1 and CDR2: SGHVS, FNYEAQ. Trimming removed 5 bases from V and 2 bases from J; junction bases left unmatched: 3. The CDR3 DNA is TGTGCCAGCAGCCCAGCGGGGACCTACAATGAGCAGTTCTTC. Its translation is CASSPAGTYNEQFF.

The V gene is TRBV5-3, the J gene TRBJ2-7; TRBD1 matches at 10 bases. TRBV5-3 carries the ORF label, with uncertain function. Losses at the gene ends were 3 bases for V and 6 bases for J; bases not matched to a gene: 9. The CDR3 runs to 15 residues. The CDR3 sequence: CARSYEGQGWIEQYV. Written as DNA, the CDR3 is TGTGCCAGAAGCTACGAGGGACAGGGGTGGATCGAGCAGTACGTC.

This sequence joins TRBV11-2 and TRBJ2-5, with D perhaps TRBD1 (6 bases). Germline lookup yields CDR1 SGHAT and CDR2 FQNNGV. The CDR3 has 14 amino acids. With 5 bases removed from V and 2 bases from J, the gap between germline ends came to 12 bases. This CDR3 reads CASSARQVQETQYF. The CDR3 coding sequence is TGTGCCAGCAGCGCCAGACAGGTTCAAGAGACCCAGTACTTC.

The V and J genes are TRBV2 and TRBJ2-7; 9 bases are shared with TRBD2. Germline V lookup: CDR1 SNHLY, CDR2 FYNNEI. Trimming removed 1 base from V and 5 bases from J; junction bases left unmatched: 6. The CDR3 length is 15 residues. CDR3 amino acids: CASSEVGLATHEQYV. CDR3 in DNA: TGTGCCAGCAGTGAAGTCGGACTAGCGACCCACGAGCAGTACGTC.

This clone was seen a handful of times. The chain carries TRBV6-5 and TRBJ2-5; D possibly corresponds to TRBD2 (7 bases). Deletions cut 2 bases from V and 5 bases from J, with 15 bases between. Germline assignment: CDR1 MNHEY and CDR2 SVGAGI. CDR3 length: 15 amino acids. DNA for the CDR3: TGTGCCAGCAGTTACGACGGGGGGCCCCCCGAGACCCAGTACTTC. It yields the protein CASSYDGGPPETQYF.

The rearrangement links TRBV4-1 to TRBJ1-3; TRBD1 matches at 8 bases. Germline-derived CDR1 and CDR2 are MGHRA and YSYEKL. After removal of 1 base from V and 7 bases from J, the junction contained 6 bases not matched to a gene. The CDR3 consists of 15 residues. CDR3 residues: CASSQADRARNTIYF. In nucleotides, the CDR3 is TGCGCCAGCAGCCAAGCGGACAGGGCTCGGAACACCATATATTTT.

In its sample, this clone was seen once. The chain is built from TRBV10-1 and TRBJ2-5; 8 bases align to TRBD1. Per the germline V gene, CDR1 is WNHNN and CDR2 is SYGVQD (reference sequence). With V trimmed by 3 bases and J by 5 bases, 5 bases remained unmatched. This CDR3 region has 14 residues. CDR3 coding DNA: TGCGCCAGCAGTGATCAGGGGGCCCGGGAGACCCAGTACTTC. Translated: CASSDQGARETQYF.

This chain joins TRBV19 and TRBJ2-7; 9 bases match TRBD1. The CDR3 is made up of 13 amino acids. After removal of 8 bases from V and 3 bases from J, the junction contained 5 bases not matched to a gene. The V gene's germline CDR1 is LNHDA and CDR2 SQIVND (reference sequence). The CDR3 DNA reads TGTGCCAGTTCGGGACAGGGTAGCTACGAGCAGTACTTC. It specifies CASSGQGSYEQYF.

The chain has TRBV7-9 and TRBJ2-1; 9 nucleotides agree with TRBD2. In germline, CDR1 is SEHNR, CDR2 FQNEAQ (reference sequence). This CDR3 comprises 15 residues. Germline trimming cut 5 bases from V and 9 bases from J; bases unmatched to any gene: 11. CDR3: CASSPGLALFGEQFF. As DNA, the CDR3 is TGTGCCAGCAGCCCGGGACTAGCTCTTTTTGGTGAGCAGTTCTTC.

This CDR3 reads CASSLAGAYEQYF. For the CDR3, the DNA is TGTGCCAGCAGTCTAGCGGGAGCCTACGAGCAGTACTTC. This chain uses TRBV6-6 with TRBJ2-7, with 10 bases that match TRBD2. With 5 bases clipped from V and 2 bases from J, the junction kept 0 bases outside the gene matches. The CDR3 has 13 residues. The germline V gene encodes CDR1 MNHNY and CDR2 SVGAGI (reference sequence).

The chain joins TRBV5-1 to TRBJ1-4, with TRBD1 identical over 8 bases. The ends lost 4 bases at V and 5 bases at J; junction bases unmatched: 7. Per germline, CDR1 SGHRS and CDR2 YFSETQ. The length of the CDR3 is 15 residues. The CDR3 region is CASSLGTGDNEKLFF. In DNA form, the CDR3 reads TGCGCCAGCAGCCTAGGGACAGGAGACAATGAAAAACTGTTTTTT.

The chain uses TRBV18 and TRBJ1-2; D possibly corresponds to TRBD1 (5 bases). V was cut by 6 bases and J by 5 bases, with 22 bases left in between. The CDR3 has 16 residues. Germline V gene data show CDR1 as KGHSH and CDR2 as LQKENI. CDR3 protein: CASSPTTGELGYGYTF. For the CDR3, the DNA is TGTGCCAGCTCCCCCACCACGGGGGAACTGGGGTATGGCTACACCTTC. Full variable domain (remainder filled in from reference TRBV18 and TRBJ1-2): NAGVMQNPRHLVRRRGQEARLRCSPMKGHSHVYWYRQLPEEGLKFMVYLQKENIIDESGMPKERFSAEFPKEGPSILRIQQVVRGDSAAYFCASSPTTGELGYGYTFGSGTRLTVV.

The chain's CDR3 is CASSRQGGSNEQFF. The CDR3 region has the DNA TGTGCCAGCAGTAGACAGGGGGGGAGCAATGAGCAGTTCTTC. The chain joins TRBV6-1 to TRBJ2-1, with 9 bases that match TRBD1. The CDR3 runs 14 residues. The V and J ends lost 5 bases and 6 bases, in that order; junction bases with no gene match: 5. CDR1 MNHNS and CDR2 SASEGT come from the germline V gene.

The rearrangement uses TRBV5-5 and TRBJ2-2; D uncertain. V was clipped by 1 base and J by 6 bases, with 7 bases between them. This CDR3 spans 13 amino acids. Germline-derived CDR1 and CDR2 are SGHKS and YYEKEE (reference sequence). The CDR3 reads CASSLTVSGELFF. For the CDR3, the DNA is TGTGCCAGCAGCTTGACGGTATCCGGGGAGCTGTTTTTT.

V and J are TRBV6-5 and TRBJ1-2; tentatively, D is TRBD1 (6 bases). V shed 7 bases and J shed 6 bases, with 18 bases lying between them. The CDR3 runs to 14 residues. Germline values: CDR1 MNHEY, CDR2 SVGAGI. As DNA, the CDR3 is TGTGCCAGCATTCCTAGGGGGTCGGGAAATGGCTACACCTTC. The encoded protein is CASIPRGSGNGYTF.

This clone showed up just a few times. The V call is TRBV5-1, the J call TRBJ2-7, with 7 bases that match TRBD2. The J segment lost 0 bases and the V segment lost 4 bases, leaving 1 base of the junction unmatched. Germline CDR1 SGHRS, CDR2 YFSETQ. The CDR3 consists of 13 residues. CDR3 coding DNA: TGCGCCAGCAGCGCGGGGGACTCCTACGAGCAGTACTTC. As protein: CASSAGDSYEQYF.